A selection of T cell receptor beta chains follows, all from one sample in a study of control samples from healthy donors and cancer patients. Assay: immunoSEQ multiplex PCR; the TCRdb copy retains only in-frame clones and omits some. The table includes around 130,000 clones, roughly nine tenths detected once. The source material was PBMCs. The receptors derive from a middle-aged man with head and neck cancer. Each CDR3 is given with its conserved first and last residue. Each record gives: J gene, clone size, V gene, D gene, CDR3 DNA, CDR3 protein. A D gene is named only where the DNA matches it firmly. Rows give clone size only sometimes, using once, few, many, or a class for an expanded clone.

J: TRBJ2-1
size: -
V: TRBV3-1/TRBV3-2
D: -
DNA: TGTGCCAGCAGCCAAGATCTCCTGGGGTTGAGGGGTTTCGATGAGCAGTTCTTC
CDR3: CASSQDLLGLRGFDEQFF

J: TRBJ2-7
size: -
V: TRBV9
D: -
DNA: TGTGCCAGCATAGGGCCTCGGGTGCTCAGCTCCTACGAGCAGTACTTC
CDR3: CASIGPRVLSSYEQYF

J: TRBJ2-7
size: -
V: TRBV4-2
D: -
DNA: TGTGCCAGCAGCCTTGGCTCCAGGGTGGCCTACGAGCAGTACTTC
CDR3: CASSLGSRVAYEQYF

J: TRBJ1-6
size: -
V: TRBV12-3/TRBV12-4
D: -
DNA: TGTGCCAGCAGTCAGGGGAATTCACCCCTCCACTTT
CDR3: CASSQGNSPLHF

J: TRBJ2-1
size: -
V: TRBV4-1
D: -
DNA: TGCGCCAGCAGCCAAGTGGTTTGGGGCCGTTCCAGGATCAATGAGCAGTTCTTC
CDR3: CASSQVVWGRSRINEQFF

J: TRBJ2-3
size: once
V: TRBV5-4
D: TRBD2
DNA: TGTGCCAGCAGCTTGGCCCTAGCGGGGCCCACAGATACGCAGTATTTT
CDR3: CASSLALAGPTDTQYF

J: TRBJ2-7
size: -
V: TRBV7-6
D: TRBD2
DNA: TGTGCCAGCAGCTCCCGGGAAGCGGGGGACTACGAGCAGTACTTC
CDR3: CASSSREAGDYEQYF

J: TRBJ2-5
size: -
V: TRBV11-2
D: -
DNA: TGTGCCAGCAGCCCGGACGAGTTCCAAGAGACCCAGTACTTC
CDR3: CASSPDEFQETQYF

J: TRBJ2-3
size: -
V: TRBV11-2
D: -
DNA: TGTGCCAGCAGCTTAGATCAGGAGCGGTCCAGCACAGATACGCAGTATTTT
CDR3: CASSLDQERSSTDTQYF

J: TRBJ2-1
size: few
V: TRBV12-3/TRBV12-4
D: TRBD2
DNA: TGTGCCAGCAGGGCCGGGACTAGCAATGAGCAGTTCTTC
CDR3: CASRAGTSNEQFF

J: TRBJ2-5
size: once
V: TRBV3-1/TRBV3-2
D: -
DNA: TGTGCCAGCAGCCAAACAGAAGAAGAGACCCAGTACTTC
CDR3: CASSQTEEETQYF

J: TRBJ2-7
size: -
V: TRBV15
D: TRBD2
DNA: TGTGCCACCAGCAGAGACCCCCTAGCTAGCGGAAACTACGAGCAGTACTTC
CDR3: CATSRDPLASGNYEQYF

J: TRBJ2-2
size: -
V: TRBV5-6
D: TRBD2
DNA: TGTGCCAGCAGCTACAAGACTAGCGGGATAGCCGGGGAGCTGTTTTTT
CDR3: CASSYKTSGIAGELFF

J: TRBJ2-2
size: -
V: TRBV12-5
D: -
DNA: TGTGCTAGTGGTTTGGGTGGGACCGTCGGGGAGCTGTTTTTT
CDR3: CASGLGGTVGELFF

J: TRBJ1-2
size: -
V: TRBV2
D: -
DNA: TGTGCCAGCAAGAGCCGGGACACCCCCTCCGGCTACACCTTC
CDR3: CASKSRDTPSGYTF

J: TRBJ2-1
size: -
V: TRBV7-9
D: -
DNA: TGTGCCAGCAGCTTCCCGGGACACGGGCAGGATGAGCAGTTCTTC
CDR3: CASSFPGHGQDEQFF

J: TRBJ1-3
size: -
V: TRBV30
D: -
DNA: TGTGCCTGGGGCCACGAAGGGATTGGAAACACCATATATTTT
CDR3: CAWGHEGIGNTIYF

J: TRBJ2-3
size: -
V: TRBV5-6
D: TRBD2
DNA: TGTGCCAGCAGCCTAGGGACTAGCGCACGCACAGATACGCAGTATTTT
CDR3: CASSLGTSARTDTQYF

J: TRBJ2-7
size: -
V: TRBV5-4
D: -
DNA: TGTGCCAGCAGCTCCGAAACGGGGGCTTCCTACGAGCAGTACTTC
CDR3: CASSSETGASYEQYF

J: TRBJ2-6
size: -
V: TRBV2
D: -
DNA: TGTGCCAGCAGGGCCAGGGAAACCTCTGGGGCCAACGTCCTGACTTTC
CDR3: CASRARETSGANVLTF

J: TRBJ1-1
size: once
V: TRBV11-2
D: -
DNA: TGTGCCAGCAGCTTAGGCAATGAAGCTTTCTTT
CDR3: CASSLGNEAFF

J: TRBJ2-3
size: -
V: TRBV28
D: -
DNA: TGTGCCAGCAGTTTATTTCGGGGTACGCAGTATTTT
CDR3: CASSLFRGTQYF

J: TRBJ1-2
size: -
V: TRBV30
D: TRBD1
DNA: TGTGCCTGGAGTCCAGGGGGCAACTATGGCTACACCTTC
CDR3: CAWSPGGNYGYTF

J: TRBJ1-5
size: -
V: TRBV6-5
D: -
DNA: TGTGCCAGCCAAGGAGATGGCAATCAGCCCCAGCATTTT
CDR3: CASQGDGNQPQHF

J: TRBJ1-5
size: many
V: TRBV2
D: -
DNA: TGTGCCAGCAGTCCCATAGGTTTCAATTGGGATAGCAATCAGCCCCAGCATTTT
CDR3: CASSPIGFNWDSNQPQHF

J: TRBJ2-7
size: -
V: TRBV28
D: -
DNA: TGTGCCAGCAGTTTACTCGTTCGGGAGCAGTACTTC
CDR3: CASSLLVREQYF

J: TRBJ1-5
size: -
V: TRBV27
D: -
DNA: TGTGCCAGCAGCCCGTATAGCAATCAGCCCCAGCATTTT
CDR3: CASSPYSNQPQHF

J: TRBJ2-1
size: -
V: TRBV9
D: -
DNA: TGTGCCAGCAGCGTAGTCGATTTCTCCTACAATGAGCAGTTCTTC
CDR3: CASSVVDFSYNEQFF

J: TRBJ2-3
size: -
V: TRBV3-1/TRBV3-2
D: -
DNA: TGTGCCAGCAGCCAAGAGGGCGGAGGCACAGATACGCAGTATTTT
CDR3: CASSQEGGGTDTQYF

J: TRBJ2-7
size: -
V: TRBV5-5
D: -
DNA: TGTGCCAGCAGCTTGGCGGGCGCTCCGGGCCACGAGCAGTACTTC
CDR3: CASSLAGAPGHEQYF

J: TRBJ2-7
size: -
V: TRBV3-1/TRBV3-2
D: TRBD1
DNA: TGTGCCAGCAGCCTACAGGGGGCCCTTTACGAGCAGTACTTC
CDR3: CASSLQGALYEQYF